This T cell receptor (beta chain) appears in the sequencing data of a study of cytomegalovirus exposure and HLA in healthy donors. Regarding donors, all were healthy bone marrow donors. Whereas donors were nominally healthy upon sampling, unrecorded immune exposures were probable. As for this clone: Antigen: not known.

Germline V gene sequence: CDR1 SGHRS, CDR2 YFSETQ. The length of the CDR3 is 15 residues. The V gene end was trimmed by 0 bases and the J gene end by 8 bases; junction bases not matched to a gene: 7. 60 Vbeta and 13 Jbeta primers were used in PCR. The table came from immunoSEQ multiplex PCR; TCRdb's copy has only in-frame clones and leaves some out. Reported are 150,000 to 200,000 clones; the ten largest clones contain 0.75% to 0.85%. Study-level points and caveats: Several top significant clusters appeared, in a later analysis, to be linked to common viral pathogens. Differences between HLA loci emerged in a later analysis of TCR association rates, with DRB1 most and HLA-C fewest.

The clonotype comes from a woman aged 18-30 years in good health and CMV-seropositive. The chain employs TRBV5-1 and TRBJ1-4; 7 bases line up with TRBD1. Input material: PBMCs. CDR3 nucleotide sequence: TGCGCCAGCAGCTTGGATACAGGGGTGGACGAAAAACTGTTTTTT. This gives the protein CASSLDTGVDEKLFF.